This passage covers 21 T cell receptor beta chains from one sample sequenced in a study of blood T cell repertoires in COVID-19. Sequenced by immunoSEQ multiplex PCR; TCRdb stores in-frame clones only, minus some. In the table there are 130,000 or so clones, just under 85% of which are singletons. Sequenced material: peripheral blood. These receptors came from a human donor in a cohort sampled during active COVID-19.

The V call is TRBV12-5, the J call TRBJ2-3, with TRBD2 matching over 12 bases. Trimming cost V 6 bases and J 3 bases; bases outside gene matches: 4. Germline V CDR1 and CDR2: LGHNT, FRNRAP. The CDR3 has 15 amino acids. The CDR3 is CASGVTSGSTDTQYF. DNA of the CDR3: TGTGCTAGTGGAGTGACTAGCGGGAGTACAGATACGCAGTATTTT.

V gene TRBV5-4 combines with J gene TRBJ2-5; D is possibly TRBD2 (5 bases). Trimming left V 2 bases short and J 1 base short, with 6 bases between. Per germline, CDR1 SGHNT and CDR2 YYREEE (reference sequence). There are 13 residues in the CDR3. CDR3 in DNA: TGTGCCAGCAGCTTCGGAGGCCAAGAGACCCAGTACTTC. Translation gives CASSFGGQETQYF.

This clone has at least ten counts. The gene calls are TRBV18 and TRBJ1-2; 7 bases align to TRBD1. The CDR3 spans 17 residues. The junction had 15 bases not matched to a gene; V was cut back by 1 base and J by 7 bases. Per the germline V gene, CDR1 is KGHSH and CDR2 is LQKENI. CDR3 DNA: TGTGCCAGCTCACCACAGGGCAAGGGGGCGGTTATCGGTGGCTACACCTTC. It yields the protein CASSPQGKGAVIGGYTF.

The rearrangement links TRBV5-1 to TRBJ1-3; D remains unclear. The CDR3 consists of 15 residues. The germline V and J ends were trimmed by 2 bases and 4 bases, with 13 bases remaining between them. The germline CDR1 and CDR2 sequences are SGHRS and YFSETQ. In nucleotides, the CDR3 is TGCGCCAGCAGCTTAGCGAGGGAGCCAGGAAACACCATATATTTT. Its translation is CASSLAREPGNTIYF.

This clone came up once. The V gene is TRBV5-6, the J gene TRBJ2-3; TRBD2 matches at 10 bases. The length of the CDR3 is 16 residues. CDR1 and CDR2 (germline): SGHDT, YYEEEE. Trimming at V came to 0 bases and at J to 2 bases, leaving 3 bases not matched to a gene. The CDR3 DNA is TGTGCCAGCAGCTTGGAACTAGCGGGGTCCACAGATACGCAGTATTTT. It encodes CASSLELAGSTDTQYF.

V and J are TRBV5-1 and TRBJ2-3; D may be TRBD1 (5 bases). From germline, CDR1 is SGHRS and CDR2 YFSETQ. V gave up 2 bases and J gave up 1 base, with 5 bases separating them. This CDR3 is 13 amino acids long. The CDR3 loop is CASSLQGTDTQYF. CDR3 DNA: TGCGCCAGCAGCTTACAGGGCACAGATACGCAGTATTTT.

The rearrangement links TRBV4-1 to TRBJ2-7, with 10 bases matching TRBD1. CDR3 length equals 15 residues. After removal of 1 base from V and 4 bases from J, the junction contained 4 bases not matched to a gene. Germline assignment: CDR1 MGHRA and CDR2 YSYEKL. The CDR3, as DNA: TGCGCCAGCAGCCAAGCCGGGACAGGGGATTACGAGCAGTACTTC. It specifies CASSQAGTGDYEQYF.

The CDR3 loop reads CASSHPTGSSYEQYF. The CDR3 DNA is TGTGCCAGCAGCCACCCGACAGGGAGCTCCTACGAGCAGTACTTC. The chain employs TRBV7-8 and TRBJ2-7, with 7 nucleotides matching TRBD1. J lost 0 bases, V lost 5 bases, and 7 bases had no gene match. The CDR3 runs 15 residues. CDR1 and CDR2 (germline): SGHVS, FQNEAQ.

A single count supports this clone. The V gene is TRBV6-6, the J gene TRBJ1-4; 10 bases are a match to TRBD1. In germline, CDR1 is MNHNY, CDR2 SVGAGI (reference sequence). The CDR3 length is 15 residues. CDR3 protein: CASTGGLGANEKLFF. In DNA, the CDR3 is TGTGCGTCGACAGGGGGCTTAGGGGCTAATGAAAAACTGTTTTTT.

This clone showed up just a few times. This chain uses TRBV5-1 with TRBJ1-5; D might be TRBD1 (5 bases). In germline, CDR1 is SGHRS, CDR2 YFSETQ. V gave up 4 bases and J gave up 5 bases, with 10 bases separating them. The CDR3 contains 13 residues. CDR3 DNA sequence: TGCGCCAGCAGCCCCCAGGGCTATCAGCCCCAGCATTTT. Translation gives CASSPQGYQPQHF.

The chain is built from TRBV6-5 and TRBJ2-7; D is uncertain. The V end was cut by 7 bases, the J end by 0 bases, with 13 bases between. Germline values: CDR1 MNHEY, CDR2 SVGAGI. The CDR3 covers 14 residues. The CDR3 loop is CASTETASSYEQYF. The CDR3 DNA is TGTGCCAGCACCGAAACCGCTAGCTCCTACGAGCAGTACTTC.

This clone turned up a few times. The chain employs TRBV18 and TRBJ1-1; D is unresolved. V lost 6 bases to trimming and J lost 1 base, with 12 bases between them. This CDR3 is built from 14 residues. Germline-derived CDR1 and CDR2 are KGHSH and LQKENI. For the CDR3, the DNA is TGTGCCAGCTCCCCTGCCAGCGCGAACACTGAAGCTTTCTTT. Translation gives CASSPASANTEAFF. The entire variable domain, with the rest obtained from reference TRBV18 and TRBJ1-1, is as follows: NAGVMQNPRHLVRRRGQEARLRCSPMKGHSHVYWYRQLPEEGLKFMVYLQKENIIDESGMPKERFSAEFPKEGPSILRIQQVVRGDSAAYFCASSPASANTEAFFGQGTRLTVV.

This chain connects TRBV18 to TRBJ1-1; 7 bases agree with TRBD1. This CDR3 is built from 16 residues. CDR1 is KGHSH, CDR2 LQKENI, per germline. The junction had 6 bases not matched to a gene; V was cut back by 2 bases and J by 0 bases. DNA for the CDR3: TGTGCCAGCTCACCAAGTCCAGGGGGAATGAACACTGAAGCTTTCTTT. The encoded protein is CASSPSPGGMNTEAFF.

This chain joins TRBV28 and TRBJ2-7; possible D gene TRBD1, 5 bases. The CDR3 contains 19 residues. Germline V gene sequence: CDR1 MDHEN, CDR2 SYDVKM. V dropped 3 bases and J dropped 0 bases, with 24 bases sitting between them. The CDR3 sequence is CASSLFPGQGPTSSYEQYF. Here the CDR3 DNA reads TGTGCCAGCAGTTTGTTCCCTGGGCAGGGTCCTACCTCCTCCTACGAGCAGTACTTC.

This clone was observed a few times. The chain uses TRBV7-6 and TRBJ2-2; D gene ambiguous. The V end was cut by 4 bases, the J end by 5 bases, with 8 bases between. This CDR3 has 13 amino acids. The germline gives CDR1 SGHVS, CDR2 FNYEAQ. CDR3 sequence: CASSSPTTGELFF. Here the CDR3 DNA reads TGTGCCAGCAGCTCCCCGACAACCGGGGAGCTGTTTTTT. Based on the CDR3 plus reference TRBV7-6 and TRBJ2-2, the full variable domain is GAGVSQSPRYKVTKRGQDVALRCDPISGHVSLYWYRQALGQGPEFLTYFNYEAQQDKSGLPNDRFSAERPEGSISTLTIQRTEQRDSAMYRCASSSPTTGELFFGEGSRLTVL.

This sequence joins TRBV3-1 (or the pseudogene TRBV3-2) and TRBJ1-4; TRBD1 matches at 10 bases. Germline V gene sequence: CDR1 LGHDT, CDR2 YNNKEL (reference sequence). Trimming cost V 4 bases and J 8 bases; bases outside gene matches: 4. This CDR3 spans 14 amino acids. The CDR3 region is CASSLGQGFEKLFF. In DNA, the CDR3 is TGTGCCAGCAGCCTGGGACAGGGGTTCGAAAAACTGTTTTTT.

The V gene is TRBV28, the J gene TRBJ2-1; D may be TRBD1 (6 bases). Per germline, CDR1 MDHEN and CDR2 SYDVKM. The germline V and J ends were trimmed by 7 bases and 0 bases, with 19 bases remaining between them. CDR3 length: 17 amino acids. CDR3 sequence reads: CASTLGGSLSSYNEQFF. CDR3 DNA sequence: TGTGCCAGCACCCTTGGGGGCAGCCTTAGCTCCTACAATGAGCAGTTCTTC.

This chain connects TRBV7-3 to TRBJ2-7; TRBD2 matches 8 bases. After removal of 2 bases from V and 3 bases from J, the junction contained 6 bases not matched to a gene. Germline lookup yields CDR1 SGHTA and CDR2 FQGTGA. CDR3 length: 15 amino acids. The chain's CDR3 is CASSLVTSGNYEQYF. CDR3 bases: TGTGCCAGCAGCTTAGTCACTAGCGGAAACTACGAGCAGTACTTC. Supplemented by reference TRBV7-3 and TRBJ2-7, the full variable domain reads GAGVSQTPSNKVTEKGKYVELRCDPISGHTALYWYRQSLGQGPEFLIYFQGTGAADDSGLPNDRFFAVRPEGSVSTLKIQRTERGDSAVYLCASSLVTSGNYEQYFGPGTRLTVT.

The chain recombines TRBV18 with TRBJ2-2, with 11 bases that match TRBD1. The CDR3 is made up of 18 amino acids. V was pared by 5 bases and J by 5 bases, with 13 bases of the junction left unmatched. Germline V gene data show CDR1 as KGHSH and CDR2 as LQKENI. The CDR3 sequence: CASSSLGDRGTWTGELFF. The CDR3 region has the DNA TGTGCCAGCTCATCGTTAGGGGACAGGGGGACGTGGACCGGGGAGCTGTTTTTT.

The chain couples TRBV5-4 to TRBJ2-7, with 9 bases fitting TRBD1. Germline-derived CDR1 and CDR2 are SGHNT and YYREEE (reference sequence). V lost 0 bases to trimming and J lost 6 bases; unmatched junction nucleotides: 7. CDR3 length: 15 amino acids. CDR3 sequence reads: CASSLDPGQGSEQYF. DNA for the CDR3: TGTGCCAGCAGCTTGGATCCGGGACAGGGCTCCGAGCAGTACTTC.

The rearrangement links TRBV7-3 to TRBJ2-7; 9 positions match TRBD1. The CDR3 spans 14 residues. Germline V CDR1 and CDR2: SGHTA, FQGTGA. Trimming took 1 base from V and 7 from J; bases not matched to a gene: 5. This CDR3 reads CASSLKGQGTEQYF. The CDR3 DNA is TGTGCCAGCAGCTTAAAGGGACAGGGTACGGAGCAGTACTTC.